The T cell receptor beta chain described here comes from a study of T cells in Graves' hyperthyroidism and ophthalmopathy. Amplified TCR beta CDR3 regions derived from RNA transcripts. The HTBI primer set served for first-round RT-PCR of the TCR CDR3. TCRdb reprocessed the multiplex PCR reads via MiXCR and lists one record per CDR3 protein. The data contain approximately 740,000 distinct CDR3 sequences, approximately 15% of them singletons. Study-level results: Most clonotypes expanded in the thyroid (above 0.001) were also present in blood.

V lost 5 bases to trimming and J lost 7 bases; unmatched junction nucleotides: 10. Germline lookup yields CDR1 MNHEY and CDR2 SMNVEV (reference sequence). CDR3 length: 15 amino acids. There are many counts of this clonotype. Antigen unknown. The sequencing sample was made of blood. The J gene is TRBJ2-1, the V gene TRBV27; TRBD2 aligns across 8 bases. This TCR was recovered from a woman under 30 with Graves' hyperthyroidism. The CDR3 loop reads CASSPTSGGGNEQFF. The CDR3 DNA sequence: TGTGCCAGCAGTCCCACTAGCGGAGGGGGAAATGAGCAGTTCTTC.